This T cell receptor beta chain was documented in a study of blood T cell repertoires in COVID-19. With V trimmed by 0 bases and J by 7 bases, 6 bases remained unmatched. The germline CDR1 and CDR2 sequences are MNHNS and SASEGT. The CDR3 has 16 residues. Here immunoSEQ multiplex PCR was the method, and the copy in TCRdb shows in-frame clones only, minus some. The top ten clones hold about 4.8% of a sample with some 330,000 clones, over 80% of them seen once. Sample: PBMCs or T cells enriched from blood (not recorded which). J is TRBJ1-4 and V is TRBV6-1; 9 nucleotides align to TRBD1. This TCR derives from a woman aged 50 to 65 who had recovered from COVID-19. In nucleotides, the CDR3 is TGTGCCAGCAGTGAAGCCTCCGGGACAGGGAGTGAAAAACTGTTTTTT. This encodes CASSEASGTGSEKLFF.